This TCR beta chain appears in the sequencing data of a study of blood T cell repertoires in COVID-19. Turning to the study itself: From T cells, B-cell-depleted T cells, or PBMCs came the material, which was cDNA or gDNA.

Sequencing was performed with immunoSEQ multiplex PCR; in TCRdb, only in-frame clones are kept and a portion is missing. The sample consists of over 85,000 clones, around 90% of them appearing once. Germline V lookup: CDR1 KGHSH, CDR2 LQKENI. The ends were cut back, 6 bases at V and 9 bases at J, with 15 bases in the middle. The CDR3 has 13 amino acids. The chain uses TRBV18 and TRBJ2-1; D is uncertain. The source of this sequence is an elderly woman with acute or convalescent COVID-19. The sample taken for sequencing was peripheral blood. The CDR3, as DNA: TGTGCCAGCTCCCAGACTTTTGGCGGTGAGCAGTTCTTC. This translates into CASSQTFGGEQFF.